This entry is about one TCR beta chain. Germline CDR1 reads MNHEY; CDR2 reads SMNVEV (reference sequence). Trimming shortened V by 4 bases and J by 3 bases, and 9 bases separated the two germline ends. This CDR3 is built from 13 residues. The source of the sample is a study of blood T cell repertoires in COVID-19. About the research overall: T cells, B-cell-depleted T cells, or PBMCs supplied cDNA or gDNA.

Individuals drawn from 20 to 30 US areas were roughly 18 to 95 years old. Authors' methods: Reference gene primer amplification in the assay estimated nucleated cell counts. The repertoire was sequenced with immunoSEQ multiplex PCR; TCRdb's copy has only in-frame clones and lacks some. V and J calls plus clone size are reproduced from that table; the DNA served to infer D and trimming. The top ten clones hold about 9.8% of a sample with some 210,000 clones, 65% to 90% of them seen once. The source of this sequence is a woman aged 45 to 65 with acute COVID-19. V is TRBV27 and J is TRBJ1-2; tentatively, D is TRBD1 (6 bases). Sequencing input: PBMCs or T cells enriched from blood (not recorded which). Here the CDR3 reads CASSYKGDYGYTF. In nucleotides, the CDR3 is TGTGCCAGCAGTTATAAGGGGGACTATGGCTACACCTTC.